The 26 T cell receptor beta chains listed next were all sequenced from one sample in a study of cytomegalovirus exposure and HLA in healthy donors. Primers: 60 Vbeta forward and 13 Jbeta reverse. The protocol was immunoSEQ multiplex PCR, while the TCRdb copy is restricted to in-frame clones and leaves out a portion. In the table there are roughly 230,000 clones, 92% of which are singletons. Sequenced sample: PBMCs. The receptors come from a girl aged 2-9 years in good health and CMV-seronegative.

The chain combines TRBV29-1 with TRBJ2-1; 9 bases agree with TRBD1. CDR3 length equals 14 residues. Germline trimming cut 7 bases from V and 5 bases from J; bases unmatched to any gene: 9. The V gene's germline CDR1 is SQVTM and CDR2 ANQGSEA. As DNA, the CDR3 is TGCAGCGCTTCCGGGACAGGGCCTAACAATGAGCAGTTCTTC. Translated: CSASGTGPNNEQFF.

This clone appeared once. The CDR3 region is CASSKYQGDRYEQYF. DNA for the CDR3: TGTGCCAGCAGCAAATACCAGGGGGATAGGTACGAGCAGTACTTC. V gene TRBV6-5 combines with J gene TRBJ2-7; 7 nucleotides match TRBD1. The junction had 12 bases not matched to a gene; V was cut back by 6 bases and J by 4 bases. The germline CDR1 and CDR2 sequences are MNHEY and SVGAGI. The CDR3 totals 15 residues.

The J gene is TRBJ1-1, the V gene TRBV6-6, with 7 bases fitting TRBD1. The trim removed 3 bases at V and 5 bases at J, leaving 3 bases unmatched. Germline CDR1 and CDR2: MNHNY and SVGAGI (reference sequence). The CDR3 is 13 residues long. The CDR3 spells CASSYAGGTEAFF. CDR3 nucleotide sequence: TGTGCCAGCAGTTATGCAGGGGGAACTGAAGCTTTCTTT.

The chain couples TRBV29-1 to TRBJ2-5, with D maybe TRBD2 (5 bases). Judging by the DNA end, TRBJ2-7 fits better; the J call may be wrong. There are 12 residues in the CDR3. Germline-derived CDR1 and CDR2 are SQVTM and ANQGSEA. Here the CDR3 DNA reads TGCAGCGTTGGAGACTACTCCTACGAGCAGTACTTC. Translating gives CSVGDYSYEQYF.

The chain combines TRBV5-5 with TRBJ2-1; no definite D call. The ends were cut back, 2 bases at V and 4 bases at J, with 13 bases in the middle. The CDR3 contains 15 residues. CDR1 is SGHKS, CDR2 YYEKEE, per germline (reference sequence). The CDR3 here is CASSLSRGDYNEQFF. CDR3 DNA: TGTGCCAGCAGCTTATCCCGAGGAGATTACAATGAGCAGTTCTTC.

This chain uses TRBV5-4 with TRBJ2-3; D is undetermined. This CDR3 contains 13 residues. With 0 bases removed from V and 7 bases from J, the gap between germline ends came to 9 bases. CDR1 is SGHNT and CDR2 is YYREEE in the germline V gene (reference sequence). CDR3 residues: CASSLESANTQYF. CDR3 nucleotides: TGTGCCAGCAGCTTGGAAAGCGCGAATACGCAGTATTTT.

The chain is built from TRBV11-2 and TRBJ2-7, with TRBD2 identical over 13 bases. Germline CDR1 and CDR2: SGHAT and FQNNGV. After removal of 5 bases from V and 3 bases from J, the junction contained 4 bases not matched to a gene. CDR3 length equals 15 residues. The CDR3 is CASSQTSGGSYEQYF. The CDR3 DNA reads TGTGCCAGCAGCCAGACTAGCGGGGGGAGCTACGAGCAGTACTTC.

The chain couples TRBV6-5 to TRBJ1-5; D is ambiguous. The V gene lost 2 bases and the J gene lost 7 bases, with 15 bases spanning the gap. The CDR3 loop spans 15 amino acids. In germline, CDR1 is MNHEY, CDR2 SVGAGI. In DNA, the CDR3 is TGTGCCAGCAGTTACCTCCCGCCGGGGATCCAGCCCCAGCATTTT. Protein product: CASSYLPPGIQPQHF.

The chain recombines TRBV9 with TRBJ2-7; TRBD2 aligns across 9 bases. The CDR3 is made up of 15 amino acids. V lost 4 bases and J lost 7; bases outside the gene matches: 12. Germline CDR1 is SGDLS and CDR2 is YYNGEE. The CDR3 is CASSPAAGGSREQYF. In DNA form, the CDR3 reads TGTGCCAGCAGCCCCGCAGCGGGAGGTTCTAGAGAGCAGTACTTC.

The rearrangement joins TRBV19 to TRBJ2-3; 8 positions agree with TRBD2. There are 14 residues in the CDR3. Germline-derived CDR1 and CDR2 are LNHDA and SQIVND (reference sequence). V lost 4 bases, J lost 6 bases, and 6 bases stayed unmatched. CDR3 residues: CASSNEAGEDTQYF. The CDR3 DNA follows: TGTGCCAGTAGTAATGAAGCGGGGGAGGATACGCAGTATTTT.

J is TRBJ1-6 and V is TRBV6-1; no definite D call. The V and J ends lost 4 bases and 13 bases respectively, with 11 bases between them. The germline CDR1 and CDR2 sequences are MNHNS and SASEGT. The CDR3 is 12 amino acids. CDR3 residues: CASSVGEVPLHF. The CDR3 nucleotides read TGTGCCAGCAGTGTTGGGGAGGTCCCCCTCCACTTT.

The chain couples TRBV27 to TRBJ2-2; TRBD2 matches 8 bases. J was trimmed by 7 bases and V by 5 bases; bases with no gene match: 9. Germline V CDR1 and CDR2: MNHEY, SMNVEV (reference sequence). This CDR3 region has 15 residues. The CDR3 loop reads CASSPLAGEGGELFF. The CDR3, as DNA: TGTGCCAGCAGTCCCCTAGCGGGCGAGGGCGGGGAGCTGTTTTTT.

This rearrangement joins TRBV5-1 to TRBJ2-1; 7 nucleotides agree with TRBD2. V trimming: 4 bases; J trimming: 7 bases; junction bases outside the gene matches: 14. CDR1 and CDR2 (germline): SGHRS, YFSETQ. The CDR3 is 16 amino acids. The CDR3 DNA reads TGCGCCAGCAGCCGACCGGCGGGAGTTACGAGGAATGAGCAGTTCTTC. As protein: CASSRPAGVTRNEQFF.

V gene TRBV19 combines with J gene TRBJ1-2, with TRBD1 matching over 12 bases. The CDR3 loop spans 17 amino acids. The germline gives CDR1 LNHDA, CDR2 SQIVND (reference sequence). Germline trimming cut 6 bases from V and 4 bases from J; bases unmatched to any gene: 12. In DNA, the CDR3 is TGTGCCAGTAGCGGAACCGGGACAGGGGGCCGCAGCTATGGCTACACCTTC. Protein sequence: CASSGTGTGGRSYGYTF. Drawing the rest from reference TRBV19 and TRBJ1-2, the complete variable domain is DGGITQSPKYLFRKEGQNVTLSCEQNLNHDAMYWYRQDPGQGLRLIYYSQIVNDFQKGDIAEGYSVSREKKESFPLTVTSAQKNPTAFYLCASSGTGTGGRSYGYTFGSGTRLTVV.

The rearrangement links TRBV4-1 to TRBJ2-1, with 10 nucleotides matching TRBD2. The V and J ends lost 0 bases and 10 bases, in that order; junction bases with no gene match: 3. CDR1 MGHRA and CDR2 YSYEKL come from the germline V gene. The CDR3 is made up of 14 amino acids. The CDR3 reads CASSQDLAGDEQFF. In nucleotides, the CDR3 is TGCGCCAGCAGCCAAGATCTAGCGGGGGACGAGCAGTTCTTC.

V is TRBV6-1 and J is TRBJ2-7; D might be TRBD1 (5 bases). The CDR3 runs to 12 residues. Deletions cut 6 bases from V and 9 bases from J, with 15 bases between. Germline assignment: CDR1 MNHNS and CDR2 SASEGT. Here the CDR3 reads CASSLTAPVQYF. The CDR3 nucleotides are TGTGCCAGCAGCCTGACAGCCCCCGTGCAGTACTTC.

In nucleotides, the CDR3 is TGTGCCAGCAGCATCGGAGTTGGCTACACCTTC. It is translated as CASSIGVGYTF. The V call is TRBV5-4, the J call TRBJ1-2, with D uncertain. The CDR3 has 11 amino acids. Trimming took off 4 bases at V and 7 bases at J, with 8 bases between the two ends. Germline V CDR1 and CDR2: SGHNT, YYREEE (reference sequence).

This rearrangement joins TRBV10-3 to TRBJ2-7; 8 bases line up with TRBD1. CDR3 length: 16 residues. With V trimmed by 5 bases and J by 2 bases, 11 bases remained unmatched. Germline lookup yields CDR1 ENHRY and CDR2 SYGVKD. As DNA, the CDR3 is TGTGCCATCAGTCCCTCCCGGGACAGGCCCCCCTACGAGCAGTACTTC. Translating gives CAISPSRDRPPYEQYF.

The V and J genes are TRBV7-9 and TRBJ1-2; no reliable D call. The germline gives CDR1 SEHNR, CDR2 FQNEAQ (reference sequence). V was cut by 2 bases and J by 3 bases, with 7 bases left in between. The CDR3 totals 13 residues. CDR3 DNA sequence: TGTGCCAGCAGCTTACCCCTCGACTATGGCTACACCTTC. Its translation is CASSLPLDYGYTF.

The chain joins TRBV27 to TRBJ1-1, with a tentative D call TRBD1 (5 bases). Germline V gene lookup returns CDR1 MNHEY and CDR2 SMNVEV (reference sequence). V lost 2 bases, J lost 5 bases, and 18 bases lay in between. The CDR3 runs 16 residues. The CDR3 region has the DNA TGTGCCAGCAGTTTAGGGGCCTGGACTAGCCCTACTGAAGCTTTCTTT. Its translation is CASSLGAWTSPTEAFF.

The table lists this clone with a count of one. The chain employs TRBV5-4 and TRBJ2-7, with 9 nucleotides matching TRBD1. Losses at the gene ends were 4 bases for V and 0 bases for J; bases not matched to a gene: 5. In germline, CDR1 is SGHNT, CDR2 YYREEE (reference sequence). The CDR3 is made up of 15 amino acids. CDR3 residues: CASSGGQGSSYEQYF. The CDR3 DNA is TGTGCCAGCAGCGGAGGACAGGGGAGCTCCTACGAGCAGTACTTC.

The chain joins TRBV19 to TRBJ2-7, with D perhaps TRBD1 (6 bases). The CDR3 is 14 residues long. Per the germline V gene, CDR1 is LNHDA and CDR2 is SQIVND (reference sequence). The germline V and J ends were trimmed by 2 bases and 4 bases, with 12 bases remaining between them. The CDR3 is CASSIRGLNYEQYF. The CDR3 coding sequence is TGTGCCAGTAGTATAAGGGGGTTAAATTACGAGCAGTACTTC.

For the CDR3, the DNA is TGCGCCAGCAGCTGGCAGGTGAACACTGAAGCTTTCTTT. It yields the protein CASSWQVNTEAFF. This chain connects TRBV5-1 to TRBJ1-1; D call uncertain. Trimming took off 3 bases at V and 0 bases at J, with 6 bases between the two ends. Looked up from germline, CDR1 is SGHRS and CDR2 is YFSETQ. The CDR3 loop spans 13 amino acids.

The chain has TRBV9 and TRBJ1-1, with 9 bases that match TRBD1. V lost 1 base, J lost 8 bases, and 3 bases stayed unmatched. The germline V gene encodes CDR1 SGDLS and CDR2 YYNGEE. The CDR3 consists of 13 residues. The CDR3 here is CASSVWDREEAFF. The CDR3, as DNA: TGTGCCAGCAGCGTATGGGACAGGGAGGAAGCTTTCTTT.

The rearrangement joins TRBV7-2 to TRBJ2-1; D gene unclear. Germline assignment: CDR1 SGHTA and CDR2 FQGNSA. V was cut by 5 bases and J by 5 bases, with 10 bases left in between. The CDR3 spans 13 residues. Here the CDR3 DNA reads TGTGCCAGCAGCCGCGGAGTCGACAATGAGCAGTTCTTC. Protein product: CASSRGVDNEQFF.

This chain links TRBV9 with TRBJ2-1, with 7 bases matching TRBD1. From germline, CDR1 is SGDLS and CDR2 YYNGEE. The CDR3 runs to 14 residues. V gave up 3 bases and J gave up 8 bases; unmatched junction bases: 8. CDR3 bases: TGTGCCAGCAGCGGCCTCGGGACAGCTCATGAGCAGTTCTTC. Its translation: CASSGLGTAHEQFF. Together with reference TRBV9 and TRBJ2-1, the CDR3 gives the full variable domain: DSGVTQTPKHLITATGQRVTLRCSPRSGDLSVYWYQQSLDQGLQFLIQYYNGEERAKGNILERFSAQQFPDLHSELNLSSLELGDSALYFCASSGLGTAHEQFFGPGTRLTVL.